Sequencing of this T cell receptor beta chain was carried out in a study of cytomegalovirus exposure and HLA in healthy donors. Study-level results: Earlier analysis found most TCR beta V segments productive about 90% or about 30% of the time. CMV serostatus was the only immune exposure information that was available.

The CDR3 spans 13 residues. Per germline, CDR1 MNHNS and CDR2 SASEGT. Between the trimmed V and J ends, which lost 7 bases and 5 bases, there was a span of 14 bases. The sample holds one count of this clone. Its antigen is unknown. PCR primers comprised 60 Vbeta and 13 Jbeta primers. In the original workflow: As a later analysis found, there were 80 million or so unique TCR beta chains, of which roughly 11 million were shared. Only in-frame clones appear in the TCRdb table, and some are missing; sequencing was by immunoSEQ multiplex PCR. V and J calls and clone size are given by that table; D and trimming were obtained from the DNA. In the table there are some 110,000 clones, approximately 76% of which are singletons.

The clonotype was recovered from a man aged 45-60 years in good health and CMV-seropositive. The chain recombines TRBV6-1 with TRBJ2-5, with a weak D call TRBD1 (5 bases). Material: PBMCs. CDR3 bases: TGTGCCAGCATCCGAAGGGGTGGGGAGACCCAGTACTTC. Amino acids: CASIRRGGETQYF.